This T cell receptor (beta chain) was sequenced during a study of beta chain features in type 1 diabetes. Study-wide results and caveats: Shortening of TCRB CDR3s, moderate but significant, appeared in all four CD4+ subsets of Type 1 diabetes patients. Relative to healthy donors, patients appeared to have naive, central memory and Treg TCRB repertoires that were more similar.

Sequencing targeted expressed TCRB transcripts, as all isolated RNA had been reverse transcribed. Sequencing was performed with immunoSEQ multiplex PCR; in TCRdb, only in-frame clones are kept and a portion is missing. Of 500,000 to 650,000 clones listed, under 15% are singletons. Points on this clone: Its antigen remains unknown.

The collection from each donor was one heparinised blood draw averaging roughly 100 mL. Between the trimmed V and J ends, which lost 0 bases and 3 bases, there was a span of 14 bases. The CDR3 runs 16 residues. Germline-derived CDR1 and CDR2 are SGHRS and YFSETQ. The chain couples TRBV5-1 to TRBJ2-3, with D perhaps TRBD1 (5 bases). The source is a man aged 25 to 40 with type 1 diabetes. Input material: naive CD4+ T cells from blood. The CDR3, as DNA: TGCGCCAGCAGCTTGGCCGCGAGGCAGGGAACAGATACGCAGTATTTT. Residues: CASSLAARQGTDTQYF.